Below are 21 T cell receptor beta chains sequenced from a single sample in a study of shared clonotypes between healthy human individuals. Repertoires were generated with immunoSEQ multiplex PCR, while TCRdb's copy carries only in-frame clones and drops some. The sample records about 470,000 clones, roughly 77% being singletons. The sequencing sample was made of PBMCs. Source of these receptors: a woman in her thirties or forties in good health. Some clones in this sample may be carry-over from other donors' samples.

The chain is built from TRBV11-2 and TRBJ2-5, with 7 bases that match TRBD2. Germline lookup yields CDR1 SGHAT and CDR2 FQNNGV. Losses at the gene ends were 1 base for V and 11 bases for J; bases not matched to a gene: 7. This CDR3 is built from 13 residues. The CDR3 loop reads CASSLGASGVQYF. The DNA for the CDR3 is TGTGCCAGCAGCTTAGGGGCTAGCGGAGTACAGTACTTC.

The gene calls are TRBV5-1 and TRBJ2-6; TRBD1 matches 9 bases. This CDR3 has 17 residues. Germline values: CDR1 SGHRS, CDR2 YFSETQ. Trimming removed 4 bases from V and 0 bases from J; junction bases left unmatched: 5. CDR3: CASSTGQGNSGANVLTF. CDR3 bases: TGCGCCAGCAGCACGGGACAGGGTAACTCTGGGGCCAACGTCCTGACTTTC.

The chain has TRBV30 and TRBJ1-2, with TRBD1 matching over 12 bases. Germline CDR1 and CDR2: GTSNPN and SVGIG (reference sequence). The CDR3 loop spans 15 amino acids. The ends lost 4 bases at V and 7 bases at J; junction bases unmatched: 10. In DNA, the CDR3 is TGTGCCTGGATTAAGGGGGGACAGGGGGCGCGTGGCTACACCTTC. Encoded protein: CAWIKGGQGARGYTF.

V is TRBV29-1 and J is TRBJ2-5, with 8 bases aligning to TRBD1. The germline gives CDR1 SQVTM, CDR2 ANQGSEA. V was pared by 6 bases and J by 5 bases, with 2 bases of the junction left unmatched. The CDR3 covers 11 residues. CDR3 region: CSVRGRETQYF. The CDR3 nucleotides are TGCAGCGTCAGGGGGCGGGAGACCCAGTACTTC.

This chain joins TRBV29-1 and TRBJ2-1; D possibly corresponds to TRBD1 (6 bases). V lost 2 bases and J 1 base, leaving 18 bases between the germline ends. This CDR3 has 17 amino acids. Per the germline V gene, CDR1 is SQVTM and CDR2 is ANQGSEA. The CDR3 here is CSVEPSRGLGSYNEQFF. The CDR3 region has the DNA TGCAGCGTTGAACCCAGCAGGGGTCTTGGTTCCTACAATGAGCAGTTCTTC.

The sample holds a few counts of this clone. The CDR3 coding sequence is TGTGCCTGGAGTAAAGGGGAAGGTCATGGCTACACCTTC. Protein sequence: CAWSKGEGHGYTF. The chain employs TRBV30 and TRBJ1-2; tentatively, D is TRBD1 (5 bases). The CDR3 is 13 residues long. Trimming pared 2 bases from V and 6 bases from J, leaving 13 bases between. Germline CDR1 and CDR2: GTSNPN and SVGIG (reference sequence).

This chain joins TRBV7-2 and TRBJ2-5; D is perhaps TRBD1 or TRBD2 (6 bases each). Germline V gives CDR1 SGHTA, CDR2 FQGNSA. The CDR3 loop spans 17 amino acids. V lost 1 base, J lost 2 bases, and 17 bases lay in between. DNA of the CDR3: TGTGCCAGCAGCTTAGGAGGTGGGCGGAGGGGGCAAGAGACCCAGTACTTC. Translated: CASSLGGGRRGQETQYF.

This rearrangement joins TRBV5-4 to TRBJ1-1; D may be TRBD1 (6 bases). Per germline, CDR1 SGHNT and CDR2 YYREEE (reference sequence). CDR3 size: 16 residues. V gave up 0 bases and J gave up 6 bases, with 18 bases separating them. This chain's CDR3 is CASSLGSRGLFAEAFF. Here the CDR3 DNA reads TGTGCCAGCAGCTTGGGTAGCAGGGGTCTTTTCGCTGAAGCTTTCTTT.

This clone was picked up a small number of times. A far bigger clonotype differs at one base, so this is likely a read error. The chain combines TRBV19 with TRBJ1-1; 7 bases line up with TRBD1. The CDR3 sequence is 13 residues long. Germline V lookup: CDR1 LNHDA, CDR2 SQIVND (reference sequence). CDR3 bases: TGTGCCTGTAGTGTGACAGGGAACGCTGAAGCTTTCTTT. Translating gives CACSVTGNAEAFF.

This clone was detected only a few times. The J gene is TRBJ2-2, the V gene TRBV27; 7 nucleotides line up with TRBD2. CDR3 length: 16 residues. J lost 1 base, V lost 8 bases, and 10 bases had no gene match. Germline V gene sequence: CDR1 MNHEY, CDR2 SMNVEV (reference sequence). In DNA, the CDR3 is TGTGCCAGCGGGAGGGGAGCGGGACTGAACACCGGGGAGCTGTTTTTT. Amino acids: CASGRGAGLNTGELFF.

The chain joins TRBV28 to TRBJ2-1, with 10 nucleotides matching TRBD2. V was pared by 4 bases and J by 3 bases, with 6 bases of the junction left unmatched. The CDR3 loop spans 16 amino acids. Germline loops: CDR1 MDHEN, CDR2 SYDVKM. CDR3 protein: CASSSEREGIYNEQFF. The CDR3 bases are TGTGCCAGCAGTTCTGAGCGGGAGGGGATCTACAATGAGCAGTTCTTC. The variable domain in full, with the rest retrieved from reference TRBV28 and TRBJ2-1, is DVKVTQSSRYLVKRTGEKVFLECVQDMDHENMFWYRQDPGLGLRLIYFSYDVKMKEKGDIPEGYSVSREKKERFSLILESASTNQTSMYLCASSSEREGIYNEQFFGPGTRLTVL.

This clone showed up just once. Other DNA sequences in this specimen translate into the identical CDR3. This chain links TRBV4-1 with TRBJ2-5; TRBD2 is a possible D gene (5 bases). The CDR3 is 13 amino acids. V lost 1 base and J lost 2, with 5 bases in between. Germline lookup yields CDR1 MGHRA and CDR2 YSYEKL. Here the CDR3 DNA reads TGCGCCAGCAGCCAAGGGACTCAAGAGACCCAGTACTTC. This sequence encodes CASSQGTQETQYF.

This chain links TRBV30 with TRBJ2-5; D call uncertain. V lost 0 bases and J 5 bases, leaving 13 bases between the germline ends. CDR1 and CDR2 from the germline V gene are GTSNPN and SVGIG (reference sequence). The length of the CDR3 is 14 residues. CDR3: CAWSVPLGYETQYF. For the CDR3, the DNA is TGTGCCTGGAGTGTACCCCTCGGGTATGAGACCCAGTACTTC.

This rearrangement joins TRBV25-1 to TRBJ2-5; D is uncertain. The end of the DNA fits TRBJ2-7 better, so the J call may be wrong. The CDR3 runs to 12 residues. Germline loops: CDR1 MGHDK, CDR2 SYGVNS. CDR3 residues: CASSEKGYEQYF. In nucleotides, the CDR3 is TGTGCCAGCAGTGAAAAGGGCTACGAGCAGTACTTC.

The table lists this clone with a count of one. The rearrangement links TRBV7-3 to TRBJ2-6; TRBD1 or TRBD2 may be the D gene (5 bases each). Germline values: CDR1 SGHTA, CDR2 FQGTGA. V gave up 1 base and J gave up 4 bases, with 11 bases separating them. The CDR3 covers 16 residues. DNA of the CDR3: TGTGCCAGCAGCTTAATGGGGGAGTCAGGGGCCAACGTCCTGACTTTC. Its translation: CASSLMGESGANVLTF.

The chain couples TRBV14 to TRBJ2-7, with D possibly matching TRBD2 (5 bases). From germline, CDR1 is SGHDN and CDR2 FVKESK. Trimming shortened V by 1 base and J by 3 bases, and 10 bases separated the two germline ends. This CDR3 contains 14 residues. CDR3 nucleotide sequence: TGTGCCAGCAGCCAAGGGAGCGGAGGCTACGAGCAGTACTTC. Its translation: CASSQGSGGYEQYF.

The rearrangement uses TRBV9 and TRBJ2-1; 7 nucleotides agree with TRBD2. The CDR3 runs 16 residues. CDR1 SGDLS and CDR2 YYNGEE come from the germline V gene. V shed 4 bases and J 0 bases; nucleotides not matched to a gene: 7. The CDR3 nucleotides read TGTGCCAGCAGCACAGGCGGGGGTTTCTCCTACAATGAGCAGTTCTTC. Its protein product is CASSTGGGFSYNEQFF.

J is TRBJ1-4 and V is TRBV28; D remains ambiguous. The CDR3 sequence is 13 residues long. CDR1 MDHEN and CDR2 SYDVKM come from the germline V gene. Trimming shortened V by 9 bases and J by 0 bases, and 8 bases separated the two germline ends. The CDR3 loop is CASIAATNEKLFF. CDR3 coding DNA: TGTGCCAGTATAGCTGCAACTAATGAAAAACTGTTTTTT.

This clone showed up just a few times. This may arise from a read error, as a much more abundant clone is one base away. This chain links TRBV27 with TRBJ1-5; D gene ambiguous. The CDR3 runs to 13 residues. The germline V gene encodes CDR1 MNHEY and CDR2 SMNVEV (reference sequence). The CDR3 sequence is CASSPYSNQPRHF. CDR3 bases: TGTGCCAGCAGCCCTTATAGCAATCAGCCCCGGCATTTT.

The chain uses TRBV14 and TRBJ2-3; D ambiguous. V lost 1 base and J 1 base, leaving 9 bases between the germline ends. From germline, CDR1 is SGHDN and CDR2 FVKESK. CDR3 length: 15 amino acids. CDR3 in amino acids: CASSQANWGTDTQYF. In DNA form, the CDR3 reads TGTGCCAGCAGCCAAGCCAACTGGGGCACAGATACGCAGTATTTT.

The chain carries TRBV2 and TRBJ1-5; no firm D call. Trimming left V 6 bases short and J 1 base short, with 7 bases between. The germline V gene has CDR1 SNHLY and CDR2 FYNNEI. The CDR3 spans 13 residues. CDR3 in amino acids: CASRGDSNQPQHF. CDR3 in DNA: TGTGCCAGCAGAGGCGACAGCAATCAGCCCCAGCATTTT. Full variable domain (outside the CDR3, taken from reference TRBV2 and TRBJ1-5): EPEVTQTPSHQVTQMGQEVILRCVPISNHLYFYWYRQILGQKVEFLVSFYNNEISEKSEIFDDQFSVERPDGSNFTLKIRSTKLEDSAMYFCASRGDSNQPQHFGDGTRLSIL.